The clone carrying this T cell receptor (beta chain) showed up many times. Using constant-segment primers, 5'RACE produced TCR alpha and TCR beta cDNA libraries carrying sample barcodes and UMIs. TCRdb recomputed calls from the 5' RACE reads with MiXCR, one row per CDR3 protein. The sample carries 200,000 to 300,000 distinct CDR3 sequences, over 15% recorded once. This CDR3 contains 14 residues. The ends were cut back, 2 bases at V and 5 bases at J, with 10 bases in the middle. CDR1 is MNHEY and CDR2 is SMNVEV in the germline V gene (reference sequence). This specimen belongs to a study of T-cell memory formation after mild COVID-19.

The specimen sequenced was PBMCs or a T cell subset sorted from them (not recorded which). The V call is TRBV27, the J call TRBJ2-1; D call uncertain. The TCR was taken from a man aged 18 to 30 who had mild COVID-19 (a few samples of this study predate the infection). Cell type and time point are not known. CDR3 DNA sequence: TGTGCCAGCAGTTTAGGGATGGCTCACAATGAGCAGTTCTTC. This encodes CASSLGMAHNEQFF.